The clone carrying this TCR beta chain was detected only a few times. Its antigen is not known. This entry comes from a study of T-cell memory formation after mild COVID-19. Regarding the study as a whole: Shrinking CD4+ clones were chiefly CM and EM; CD8+ ones were chiefly EMRA. There were some responding clones in pre-infection memory, which suggested that cross-reactive memory had joined. Later expanders leaned CD4+, whereas clones that contracted between day 15 and 85 were balanced CD4/CD8.

Germline V gene lookup returns CDR1 GTSNPN and CDR2 SVGIG (reference sequence). This CDR3 is 18 amino acids long. Between the trimmed V and J ends, which lost 0 bases and 0 bases, there was a span of 18 bases. TCRdb used MiXCR to reprocess the 5' RACE reads, holding one entry per CDR3 protein. The sample yields fewer than 400,000 distinct CDR3 sequences, about an eighth seen once. The sequencing input was PBMCs or a T cell subset sorted from them (not recorded which). The clonotype comes from a man younger than 35 who had mild COVID-19 (a few samples of this study predate the infection). Cell type and time point are not known. The chain carries TRBV30 and TRBJ2-4; maybe TRBD2 (6 bases). The CDR3 loop reads CAWSVRGMGQGAKNIQYF. The CDR3 coding sequence is TGTGCCTGGAGTGTACGGGGGATGGGGCAAGGAGCCAAAAACATTCAGTACTTC.